The 9 T cell receptor beta chains below all came from one sample that was sequenced in a study of blood T cell repertoires in COVID-19. Only in-frame clones appear in the TCRdb table, and some are missing; sequencing was by immunoSEQ multiplex PCR. The table includes over 200,000 clones, about 90% detected once. The sequenced sample consisted of peripheral blood. The origin of the receptors is a man aged 30-40 years with COVID-19, enrolled during active disease.

J is TRBJ2-7 and V is TRBV7-2, with 16 bases that match TRBD2. The CDR3 contains 19 residues. Per germline, CDR1 SGHTA and CDR2 FQGNSA. Unmatched junction bases numbered 7, after V lost 1 base and J lost 1 base. Here the CDR3 reads CASSLDGTSGRAGSYEQYF. CDR3 sequence (DNA): TGTGCCAGCAGCTTAGACGGGACTAGCGGGAGGGCCGGGTCCTACGAGCAGTACTTC.

The rearrangement links TRBV7-2 to TRBJ1-2, with 8 bases identical to TRBD1. CDR3 size: 19 residues. CDR1 is SGHTA, CDR2 FQGNSA, per germline. Losses at the gene ends were 0 bases for V and 2 bases for J; bases not matched to a gene: 14. The CDR3 region has the DNA TGTGCCAGCAGCTTAGCGCTCCGGGACAGGAGGCGAAACAACTATGGCTACACCTTC. Its protein product is CASSLALRDRRRNNYGYTF.

This sequence joins TRBV7-9 and TRBJ2-7, with 8 bases fitting TRBD1. Germline CDR1 and CDR2: SEHNR and FQNEAQ (reference sequence). The ends lost 5 bases at V and 0 bases at J; junction bases unmatched: 3. The CDR3 runs 14 residues. The chain's CDR3 is CASSPGQASYEQYF. CDR3 in DNA: TGTGCCAGCAGCCCGGGACAGGCCTCCTACGAGCAGTACTTC.

Comment on this clone: The same CDR3 also results from other DNA sequences found in this sample. V usage is TRBV6-5 and J usage is TRBJ1-5; TRBD1 agrees at 8 bases. Germline V gene sequence: CDR1 MNHEY, CDR2 SVGAGI. CDR3 length equals 15 residues. V was pared by 6 bases and J by 1 base, with 5 bases of the junction left unmatched. The CDR3 DNA follows: TGTGCCAGCAGCCGGACAGGGTCAAGCAATCAGCCCCAGCATTTT. Protein product: CASSRTGSSNQPQHF.

This chain links TRBV6-2 or TRBV6-3 with TRBJ2-5; D perhaps matches TRBD2 (7 bases). This CDR3 comprises 14 residues. Between the trimmed V and J ends, which lost 5 bases and 3 bases, there was a span of 13 bases. Germline V gene lookup returns CDR1 MNHEY and CDR2 SVGEGT. CDR3 in DNA: TGTGCCAGCAGTCCCCCGGGGGGCGAAGAGACCCAGTACTTC. Translating it yields CASSPPGGEETQYF.

Written as DNA, the CDR3 is TGTGCCAGCAGCGTAAGCCGGGACAGGGGGTACAATGAGCAGTTCTTC. It is translated as CASSVSRDRGYNEQFF. The gene calls are TRBV9 and TRBJ2-1, with 11 bases aligning to TRBD1. This CDR3 has 16 amino acids. Germline V CDR1 and CDR2: SGDLS, YYNGEE. The V and J ends lost 1 base and 4 bases, in that order; junction bases with no gene match: 4.

This clone has only a few counts. The V gene is TRBV6-2 or TRBV6-3, the J gene TRBJ1-2; D is unclear. Germline values: CDR1 MNHEY, CDR2 SVGEGT. The CDR3 has 14 residues. V was pared by 5 bases and J by 0 bases, with 10 bases between. CDR3 DNA: TGTGCCAGCAGTCTACAGCATTCTAACTATGGCTACACCTTC. Its protein product is CASSLQHSNYGYTF.

The J gene is TRBJ2-7, the V gene TRBV3-1 (or the pseudogene TRBV3-2); D not certain. The germline gives CDR1 LGHDT, CDR2 YNNKEL (reference sequence). V lost 1 base, J lost 0 bases, and 10 bases lay in between. CDR3 length: 15 residues. The CDR3 is CASSQVLHSSYEQYF. In DNA form, the CDR3 reads TGTGCCAGCAGCCAAGTCTTACACAGCTCCTACGAGCAGTACTTC.

Details on this clone: At one end the junction does not follow the germline gene, possibly because of a read error. This chain connects TRBV12-3 or TRBV12-4 to TRBJ2-7; maybe TRBD2 (5 bases). This CDR3 has 11 residues. CDR3 residues: CASSLSGLSIF. DNA of the CDR3: TGTGCCAGCAGTTTAAGTGGACTTTCCATCTTC.